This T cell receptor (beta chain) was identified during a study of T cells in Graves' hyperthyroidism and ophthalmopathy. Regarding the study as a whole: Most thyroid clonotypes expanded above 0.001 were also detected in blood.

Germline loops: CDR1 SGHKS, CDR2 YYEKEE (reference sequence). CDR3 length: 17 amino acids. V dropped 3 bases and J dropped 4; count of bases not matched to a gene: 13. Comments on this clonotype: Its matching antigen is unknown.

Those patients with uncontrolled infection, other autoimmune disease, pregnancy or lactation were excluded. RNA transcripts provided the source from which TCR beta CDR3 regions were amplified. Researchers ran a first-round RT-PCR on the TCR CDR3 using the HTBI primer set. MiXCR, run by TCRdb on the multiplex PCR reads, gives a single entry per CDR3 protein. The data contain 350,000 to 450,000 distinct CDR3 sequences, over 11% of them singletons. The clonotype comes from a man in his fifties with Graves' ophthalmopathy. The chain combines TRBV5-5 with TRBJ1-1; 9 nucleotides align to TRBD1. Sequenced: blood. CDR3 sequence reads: CASSSRSLQGAGTEAFF. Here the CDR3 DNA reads TGTGCCAGCAGCTCCAGAAGCTTACAGGGGGCCGGCACTGAAGCTTTCTTT.